Ten or more counts support the clone carrying this T cell receptor beta chain. The sample originates from a study of early T cells in non-severe SARS-CoV-2 infection. Across the study: Bulk RNA isolated from unsorted whole blood underwent sequencing; chains were not paired.

The CDR3 is 15 residues long. V lost 6 bases, J lost 0 bases, and 13 bases lay in between. CDR1 and CDR2 from the germline V gene are SGHDT and YYEEEE. Unique molecular identifiers were added to individual cDNA molecules. TCRdb used MiXCR to reprocess the 5' RACE reads, holding one entry per CDR3 protein. This table has fewer than 50,000 distinct CDR3 sequences, about 12% appearing once. The sequence came from an adult who was a healthcare worker with PCR-confirmed SARS-CoV-2 infection or an uninfected control (not recorded which). The chain combines TRBV5-6 with TRBJ2-1; tentatively, D is TRBD1 (5 bases). Sequences were obtained from whole blood. CDR3 loop: CASTAGWVSYNEQFF. The CDR3 DNA follows: TGTGCCAGCACCGCAGGGTGGGTCTCCTACAATGAGCAGTTCTTC.